The 5 T cell receptor beta chains below all came from one sample that was sequenced in a study of a mutant IDH1 vaccine in newly diagnosed glioma. No antigen has been assigned to these receptors. Time point: week 11, during vaccination. Every single dose of the vaccine, 300 ug of mutant IDH1 20-mer peptide, came with topical imiquimod. Using immunoSEQ multiplex PCR, the repertoire was profiled, and TCRdb retains in-frame clones only, with some absent. The data contain fewer than 70,000 clones, 84% of them singletons. This specimen consisted of PBMCs, obtained from a glioma patient whose treatment included an IDH1 peptide vaccine. All receptors come from a young man with glioma.

The gene calls are TRBV6-1 and TRBJ1-1; D remains unclear. Trimming shortened V by 6 bases and J by 1 base, and 3 bases separated the two germline ends. Germline assignment: CDR1 MNHNS and CDR2 SASEGT. This CDR3 has 11 amino acids. As DNA, the CDR3 is TGTGCCAGCAGGAAGAACACTGAAGCTTTCTTT. This translates into CASRKNTEAFF.

The chain carries TRBV27 and TRBJ1-1; 7 bases map to TRBD1. This CDR3 has 15 residues. Unmatched junction bases numbered 5, after V lost 2 bases and J lost 2 bases. In germline, CDR1 is MNHEY, CDR2 SMNVEV (reference sequence). CDR3 protein: CASSLGGTANTEAFF. The CDR3 DNA sequence: TGTGCCAGCAGTTTAGGAGGGACAGCAAACACTGAAGCTTTCTTT.

The chain employs TRBV7-9 and TRBJ1-1; D gene ambiguous. The CDR3 has 14 residues. Trimming removed 5 bases at V and 1 base at J, with 11 bases between. Germline V CDR1 and CDR2: SEHNR, FQNEAQ (reference sequence). Here the CDR3 reads CASSDPTWNTEAFF. CDR3 DNA: TGTGCCAGCAGCGATCCTACTTGGAACACTGAAGCTTTCTTT.

In this sample, this clone turned up once. J is TRBJ2-1 and V is TRBV7-9; D is perhaps TRBD2 (5 bases). Trimming left V 3 bases short and J 0 bases short, with 15 bases between. From germline, CDR1 is SEHNR and CDR2 FQNEAQ (reference sequence). The CDR3 covers 17 residues. CDR3 DNA sequence: TGTGCCAGCAGCTTGCAAGTAGGACTGAGCTCCTACAATGAGCAGTTCTTC. Its translation: CASSLQVGLSSYNEQFF.

In nucleotides, the CDR3 is TGTGCCACCACCGGGACTAGCGGGGGGACATACAATGAGCAGTTCTTC. Encoded protein: CATTGTSGGTYNEQFF. The chain links TRBV10-3 to TRBJ2-1, with 15 bases identical to TRBD2. The V and J ends lost 10 bases and 4 bases, in that order; junction bases with no gene match: 8. In germline, CDR1 is ENHRY, CDR2 SYGVKD. This CDR3 is built from 16 residues.